This entry is about one T cell receptor beta chain. Authors' analysis steps: Amplified reference gene primers provided the basis for estimating nucleated cell counts. Sequenced by immunoSEQ multiplex PCR; TCRdb stores in-frame clones only, minus some. That table supplies the V and J calls and clone size; D and trimming were determined from the DNA. The sample carries a few hundred thousand clones, roughly 87% recorded once. These data originate in a study of blood T cell repertoires in COVID-19. Overall study: Samples taken during acute and convalescent COVID-19 were collected in the United States, Italy and Spain. T cells, B-cell-depleted T cells, or PBMCs provided the cDNA or gDNA that served as material.

The sequenced sample consisted of peripheral blood. The sequence was obtained from a woman between 40 and 55 years old who had recovered from COVID-19.

DNA for the CDR3: TGTGCCAGCAGTTCGATTACTGGGGGGGGTAATAATAATGAAAAACTGTTTTTT. Translated: CASSSITGGGNNNEKLFF. V usage is TRBV27 and J usage is TRBJ1-4; TRBD1 might be the D (5 bases). The V end lost 4 bases, the J end lost 4 bases, and 22 bases lay between the germline ends. This CDR3 spans 18 amino acids. CDR1 is MNHEY and CDR2 is SMNVEV in the germline V gene (reference sequence).